This T cell receptor beta chain appears in the sequencing data of a study of T cells in Graves' hyperthyroidism and ophthalmopathy. TCR beta CDR3 region amplification was performed from RNA transcripts. Using the HTBI primer set, a first-round RT-PCR was run on the TCR CDR3. TCRdb ran MiXCR on the multiplex PCR reads and lists one entry per CDR3 protein. The profile shows about 620,000 distinct CDR3 sequences, about 17% of them singletons. The table lists this clonotype with many counts. The antigen is not known. Exclusion of patients followed from uncontrolled infection, other autoimmune disease, pregnancy or lactation. Study outcomes and limitations: Clonotypes that were expanded in thyroid above 0.001 mostly appeared in blood too.

The TCR originated in a woman in her 30s with Graves' hyperthyroidism. Source material: blood.

This CDR3 is CASRIAFGGGYGYTF. DNA of the CDR3: TGTGCCAGCAGGATCGCTTTTGGGGGAGGCTATGGCTACACCTTC. The chain combines TRBV28 with TRBJ1-2; possible D gene TRBD1, 5 bases. V was shortened by 6 bases and J by 4 bases, with 18 bases between the two germline ends. Germline V gene sequence: CDR1 MDHEN, CDR2 SYDVKM. This CDR3 has 15 amino acids.